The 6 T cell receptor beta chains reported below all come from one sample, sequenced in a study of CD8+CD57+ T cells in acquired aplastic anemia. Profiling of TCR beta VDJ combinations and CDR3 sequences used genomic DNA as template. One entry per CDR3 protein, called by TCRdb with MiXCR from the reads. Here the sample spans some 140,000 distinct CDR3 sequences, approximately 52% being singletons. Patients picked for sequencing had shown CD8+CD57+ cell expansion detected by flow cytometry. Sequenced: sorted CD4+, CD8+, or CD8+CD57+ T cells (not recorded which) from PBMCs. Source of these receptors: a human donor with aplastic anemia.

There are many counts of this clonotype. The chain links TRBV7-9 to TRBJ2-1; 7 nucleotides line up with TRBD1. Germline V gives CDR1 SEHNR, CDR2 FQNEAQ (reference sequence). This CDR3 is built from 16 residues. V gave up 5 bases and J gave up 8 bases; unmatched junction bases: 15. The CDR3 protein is CASSPPGTAETDEQFF. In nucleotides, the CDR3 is TGTGCCAGCAGCCCTCCCGGGACAGCGGAAACTGATGAGCAGTTCTTC.

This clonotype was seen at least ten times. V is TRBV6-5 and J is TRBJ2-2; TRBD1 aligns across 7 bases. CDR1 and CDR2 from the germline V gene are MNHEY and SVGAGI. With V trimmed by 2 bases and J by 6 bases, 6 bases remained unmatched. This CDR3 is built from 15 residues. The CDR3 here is CASSYGTATPGELFF. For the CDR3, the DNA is TGTGCCAGCAGTTACGGGACAGCCACACCCGGGGAGCTGTTTTTT.

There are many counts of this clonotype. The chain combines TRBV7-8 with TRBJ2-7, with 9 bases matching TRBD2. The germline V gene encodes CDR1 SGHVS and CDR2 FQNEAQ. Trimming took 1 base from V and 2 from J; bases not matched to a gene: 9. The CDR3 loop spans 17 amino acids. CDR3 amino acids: CASSLGLAGAPPYEQYF. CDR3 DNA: TGTGCCAGCAGCTTAGGGTTAGCGGGGGCCCCCCCCTACGAGCAGTACTTC.

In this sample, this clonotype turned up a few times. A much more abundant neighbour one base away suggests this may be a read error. DNA of the CDR3: TGTGCCAGCAGCAGGACGGACACCGGGGAGCTGTTTTTT. Translation: CASSRTDTGELFF. The rearrangement uses TRBV9 and TRBJ2-2; D remains ambiguous. Germline V gives CDR1 SGDLS, CDR2 YYNGEE. There are 13 residues in the CDR3. V was clipped by 4 bases and J by 3 bases, with 7 bases between them.

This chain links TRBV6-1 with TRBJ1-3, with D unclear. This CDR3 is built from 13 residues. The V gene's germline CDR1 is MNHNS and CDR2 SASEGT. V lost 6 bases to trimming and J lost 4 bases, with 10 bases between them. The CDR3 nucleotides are TGTGCCAGCAGCCAAAGCAGGGGAAACACCATATATTTT. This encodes CASSQSRGNTIYF.

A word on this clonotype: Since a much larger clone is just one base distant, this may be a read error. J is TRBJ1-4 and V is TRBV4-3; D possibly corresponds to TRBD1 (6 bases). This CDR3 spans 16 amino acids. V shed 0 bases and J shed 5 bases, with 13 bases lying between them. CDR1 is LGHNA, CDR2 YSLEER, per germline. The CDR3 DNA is TGCGCCAGCAGCCAAGAGACCGGGACACAAAATGAAAAACTGTTTTTT. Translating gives CASSQETGTQNEKLFF.